These 32 T cell receptor beta chains share one sample of origin, sequenced in a study of T cell responses to AZD1222 COVID-19 vaccine. TCRdb's table, derived via immunoSEQ multiplex PCR, lists solely in-frame clones and lacks some. Here the sample spans over 150,000 clones, around 93% being singletons. This specimen was peripheral blood, taken 28 days after the second AZD1222 dose. Receptors were obtained from an adult who received the AZD1222 COVID-19 vaccine.

The V call is TRBV28, the J call TRBJ1-5, with D possibly being TRBD1 (5 bases). The V end was cut by 7 bases, the J end by 3 bases, with 13 bases between. This CDR3 is 14 amino acids long. Germline V CDR1 and CDR2: MDHEN, SYDVKM. This chain's CDR3 is CASTTGTSNQPQHF. In DNA form, the CDR3 reads TGTGCCAGCACCACCGGGACTTCCAATCAGCCCCAGCATTTT.

The chain couples TRBV28 to TRBJ1-2, with TRBD1 matching 7 bases. The CDR3 runs 15 residues. Trimming took 7 bases from V and 2 from J; bases not matched to a gene: 10. CDR1 MDHEN and CDR2 SYDVKM come from the germline V gene. The CDR3 DNA reads TGTGCCAGCAACTCGGGACAGTTAATCAACTATGGCTACACCTTC. As protein: CASNSGQLINYGYTF.

The V call is TRBV5-6, the J call TRBJ2-3; D unresolved. The V gene lost 7 bases and the J gene lost 2 bases, with 14 bases spanning the gap. Germline CDR1 is SGHDT and CDR2 is YYEEEE. This CDR3 has 14 amino acids. The CDR3: CASSRATPTDTQYF. CDR3 DNA sequence: TGTGCCAGCTCTCGAGCGACTCCCACAGATACGCAGTATTTT. Full variable domain (rest looked up from reference TRBV5-6 and TRBJ2-3): DAGVTQSPTHLIKTRGQQVTLRCSPKSGHDTVSWYQQALGQGPQFIFQYYEEEERQRGNFPDRFSGHQFPNYSSELNVNALLLGDSALYLCASSRATPTDTQYFGPGTRLTVL.

V usage is TRBV2 and J usage is TRBJ1-3, with D unresolved. The CDR3 sequence is 14 residues long. Germline CDR1 SNHLY, CDR2 FYNNEI. V lost 1 base and J lost 0, with 4 bases in between. CDR3 sequence: CASSEVSSGNTIYF. Here the CDR3 DNA reads TGTGCCAGCAGTGAAGTTAGCTCTGGAAACACCATATATTTT. The entire variable domain, with the rest obtained from reference TRBV2 and TRBJ1-3, is as follows: EPEVTQTPSHQVTQMGQEVILRCVPISNHLYFYWYRQILGQKVEFLVSFYNNEISEKSEIFDDQFSVERPDGSNFTLKIRSTKLEDSAMYFCASSEVSSGNTIYFGEGSWLTVV.

V usage is TRBV27 and J usage is TRBJ2-7; D unresolved. Germline CDR1 reads MNHEY; CDR2 reads SMNVEV (reference sequence). V was shortened by 5 bases and J by 6 bases, with 8 bases between the two germline ends. This CDR3 has 11 residues. CDR3 protein: CASSELGEQYF. CDR3 bases: TGTGCCAGCAGTGAGCTAGGCGAGCAGTACTTC.

The chain carries TRBV20-1 and TRBJ1-3, with unresolved D. This CDR3 has 13 amino acids. CDR1 is DFQATT, CDR2 SNEGSKA, per germline (reference sequence). V was shortened by 3 bases and J by 0 bases, with 6 bases between the two germline ends. The CDR3 protein is CSASGLSGNTIYF. CDR3 coding DNA: TGCAGTGCTAGTGGGCTCTCTGGAAACACCATATATTTT.

This clone was observed a few times. The gene calls are TRBV2 and TRBJ1-4; D is ambiguous. The CDR3 contains 14 residues. Germline V gene sequence: CDR1 SNHLY, CDR2 FYNNEI. With 5 bases removed from V and 9 bases from J, the gap between germline ends came to 16 bases. This CDR3 is CASSSDGVTKKLFF. The CDR3 coding sequence is TGTGCCAGCAGTTCGGACGGCGTAACAAAAAAACTGTTTTTT.

V is TRBV6-5 and J is TRBJ1-2, with D possibly being TRBD1 (6 bases). V lost 2 bases and J 0 bases, leaving 10 bases between the germline ends. Per germline, CDR1 MNHEY and CDR2 SVGAGI. The CDR3 totals 15 residues. The CDR3 loop reads CASSYPRGANYGYTF. The CDR3 DNA reads TGTGCCAGCAGTTACCCCAGGGGAGCTAACTATGGCTACACCTTC.

This sequence joins TRBV6-1 and TRBJ1-1, with D unresolved. Germline V gene data show CDR1 as MNHNS and CDR2 as SASEGT. V was pared by 1 base and J by 4 bases, with 16 bases between. The CDR3 has 16 residues. This CDR3 is CASSEVNRWWATEAFF. DNA for the CDR3: TGTGCCAGCAGTGAAGTCAATAGATGGTGGGCCACTGAAGCTTTCTTT.

The chain employs TRBV3-1 (or the pseudogene TRBV3-2) and TRBJ2-5, with TRBD2 matching 9 bases. V lost 7 bases to trimming and J lost 4 bases; unmatched junction nucleotides: 10. This CDR3 has 15 amino acids. Germline V gene data show CDR1 as LGHDT and CDR2 as YNNKEL (reference sequence). The CDR3 loop is CASTLSGGPGETQYF. For the CDR3, the DNA is TGTGCCAGCACCCTTAGCGGGGGCCCCGGAGAGACCCAGTACTTC.

The V and J genes are TRBV30 and TRBJ1-2; weak D call: TRBD1 (5 bases). Between the trimmed V and J ends, which lost 6 bases and 2 bases, there was a span of 13 bases. CDR3 length: 13 residues. Looked up from germline, CDR1 is GTSNPN and CDR2 is SVGIG (reference sequence). CDR3 sequence: CACPAWGNYGYTF. CDR3 bases: TGTGCCTGCCCTGCTTGGGGGAACTATGGCTACACCTTC.

This chain uses TRBV5-1 with TRBJ2-1; 10 nucleotides line up with TRBD2. The CDR3 contains 16 residues. CDR1 and CDR2 from the germline V gene are SGHRS and YFSETQ. V dropped 4 bases and J dropped 4; count of bases not matched to a gene: 8. CDR3: CASSLPTSGDYNEQFF. The CDR3, as DNA: TGCGCCAGCAGCCTTCCCACTAGCGGGGATTACAATGAGCAGTTCTTC.

The CDR3 loop is CASTRDGYNEKLFF. The CDR3 bases are TGCGCCAGCACCCGGGACGGATATAATGAAAAACTGTTTTTT. The V call is TRBV5-1, the J call TRBJ1-4, with D perhaps matching TRBD1 (5 bases). Germline V gene sequence: CDR1 SGHRS, CDR2 YFSETQ. The CDR3 consists of 14 residues. V was pared by 6 bases and J by 4 bases, with 13 bases between.

This clone occurred once. This chain connects TRBV27 to TRBJ1-2; 9 bases match TRBD1. The CDR3 is 15 amino acids. Per germline, CDR1 MNHEY and CDR2 SMNVEV (reference sequence). J lost 2 bases, V lost 5 bases, and 6 bases had no gene match. The CDR3: CASSTYRGLNYGYTF. The CDR3 DNA sequence: TGTGCCAGCAGTACCTACAGGGGGCTCAACTATGGCTACACCTTC.

The CDR3 protein is CASSPRFGFLAASEAFF. The CDR3, as DNA: TGTGCCAGCAGCCCCCGGTTTGGGTTCTTAGCCGCGTCTGAAGCTTTCTTT. This sequence joins TRBV7-9 and TRBJ1-1; D call uncertain. Germline V CDR1 and CDR2: SEHNR, FQNEAQ (reference sequence). The V end lost 5 bases, the J end lost 6 bases, and 25 bases lay between the germline ends. The CDR3 covers 17 residues. Combining the CDR3 with reference TRBV7-9 and TRBJ1-1 gives the whole variable domain DTGVSQNPRHKITKRGQNVTFRCDPISEHNRLYWYRQTLGQGPEFLTYFQNEAQLEKSRLLSDRFSAERPKGSFSTLEIQRTEQGDSAMYLCASSPRFGFLAASEAFFGQGTRLTVV.

The V call is TRBV5-1, the J call TRBJ2-3, with D possibly being TRBD2 (5 bases). Trimming removed 5 bases at V and 2 bases at J, with 9 bases between. Germline CDR1 is SGHRS and CDR2 is YFSETQ. The CDR3 covers 13 residues. The CDR3 DNA is TGCGCCAGCAGGAGCGGAACCACAGATACGCAGTATTTT. Translation gives CASRSGTTDTQYF. Variable domain in full (rest from reference TRBV5-1 and TRBJ2-3): KAGVTQTPRYLIKTRGQQVTLSCSPISGHRSVSWYQQTPGQGLQFLFEYFSETQRNKGNFPGRFSGRQFSNSRSEMNVSTLELGDSALYLCASRSGTTDTQYFGPGTRLTVL.

In this sample, this clone turned up once. This sequence joins TRBV5-4 and TRBJ1-2; 12 bases agree with TRBD1. This CDR3 region has 13 residues. J lost 7 bases, V lost 6 bases, and 4 bases had no gene match. CDR1 and CDR2 (germline): SGHNT, YYREEE (reference sequence). CDR3 nucleotide sequence: TGTGCCAGCACGGGACAGGGGGCGCCTGGCTACACCTTC. It yields the protein CASTGQGAPGYTF. Complete variable domain (other parts from reference TRBV5-4 and TRBJ1-2): ETGVTQSPTHLIKTRGQQVTLRCSSQSGHNTVSWYQQALGQGPQFIFQYYREEENGRGNFPPRFSGLQFPNYSSELNVNALELDDSALYLCASTGQGAPGYTFGSGTRLTVV.

V is TRBV5-1 and J is TRBJ2-2; D unresolved. Per germline, CDR1 SGHRS and CDR2 YFSETQ. Trimming pared 6 bases from V and 2 bases from J, leaving 8 bases between. The CDR3 runs to 13 residues. The CDR3 protein is CASTDGNTGELFF. The DNA for the CDR3 is TGCGCCAGCACCGACGGCAACACCGGGGAGCTGTTTTTT.

The chain has TRBV7-9 and TRBJ2-1; unclear D gene. Trimming pared 3 bases from V and 5 bases from J, leaving 2 bases between. The germline V gene encodes CDR1 SEHNR and CDR2 FQNEAQ (reference sequence). CDR3 length: 11 amino acids. The chain's CDR3 is CASSFHNEQFF. The CDR3, as DNA: TGTGCCAGCAGCTTCCACAATGAGCAGTTCTTC. Complete variable domain (other parts from reference TRBV7-9 and TRBJ2-1): DTGVSQNPRHKITKRGQNVTFRCDPISEHNRLYWYRQTLGQGPEFLTYFQNEAQLEKSRLLSDRFSAERPKGSFSTLEIQRTEQGDSAMYLCASSFHNEQFFGPGTRLTVL.

The chain has TRBV5-1 and TRBJ1-1, with 9 bases identical to TRBD1. The trim removed 5 bases at V and 7 bases at J, leaving 6 bases unmatched. This CDR3 is built from 13 residues. CDR1 and CDR2 from the germline V gene are SGHRS and YFSETQ. The CDR3: CASRPTGGGEAFF. The CDR3 bases are TGCGCCAGCAGACCCACAGGGGGCGGTGAAGCTTTCTTT.

This clone appeared a few times. This chain joins TRBV24-1 and TRBJ2-1; D is undetermined. The CDR3 runs to 12 residues. Germline-derived CDR1 and CDR2 are KGHDR and SFDVKD. The ends were cut back, 3 bases at V and 3 bases at J, with 2 bases in the middle. CDR3 sequence (DNA): TGTGCCACCAGTGATGACTACAATGAGCAGTTCTTC. Its protein is CATSDDYNEQFF.

In its sample, this clone was seen once. The rearrangement joins TRBV5-1 to TRBJ2-7, with 7 bases lining up with TRBD2. V shed 0 bases, J shed 4 bases, and the junction held 4 bases outside the gene matches. Per germline, CDR1 SGHRS and CDR2 YFSETQ. The CDR3 is made up of 14 amino acids. The CDR3 spells CASSLARGDYEQYF. DNA of the CDR3: TGCGCCAGCAGCTTGGCTCGGGGGGATTACGAGCAGTACTTC.

The chain is built from TRBV28 and TRBJ1-4, with a tentative D call TRBD1 (5 bases). Germline loops: CDR1 MDHEN, CDR2 SYDVKM. The CDR3 is made up of 15 amino acids. V was pared by 6 bases and J by 0 bases, with 11 bases between. The CDR3 sequence: CASRGGGATNEKLFF. The CDR3 coding sequence is TGTGCCAGCAGAGGAGGAGGGGCAACTAATGAAAAACTGTTTTTT. The whole variable domain, filled in from reference TRBV28 and TRBJ1-4, reads DVKVTQSSRYLVKRTGEKVFLECVQDMDHENMFWYRQDPGLGLRLIYFSYDVKMKEKGDIPEGYSVSREKKERFSLILESASTNQTSMYLCASRGGGATNEKLFFGSGTQLSVL.

The J gene is TRBJ1-3, the V gene TRBV7-2; weak D call: TRBD1 (5 bases). This CDR3 contains 15 residues. In germline, CDR1 is SGHTA, CDR2 FQGNSA. V gave up 1 base and J gave up 3 bases, with 10 bases separating them. CDR3 amino acids: CASSLVGGGGNTIYF. The CDR3 DNA sequence: TGTGCCAGCAGCTTAGTGGGGGGGGGTGGAAACACCATATATTTT.

The chain joins TRBV19 to TRBJ1-5, with D unclear. Germline V lookup: CDR1 LNHDA, CDR2 SQIVND (reference sequence). V lost 8 bases and J lost 1, with 9 bases in between. CDR3 length equals 13 residues. The CDR3 is CASRLASNQPQHF. CDR3 DNA: TGTGCCAGTCGATTAGCAAGCAATCAGCCCCAGCATTTT.

The chain combines TRBV12-3 or TRBV12-4 with TRBJ1-1; no clear D gene. The CDR3 sequence is 13 residues long. Trimming took off 3 bases at V and 1 base at J, with 6 bases between the two ends. CDR3 in DNA: TGTGCCAGCAGTTTGGAGTCGAACACTGAAGCTTTCTTT. Translated: CASSLESNTEAFF.

The rearrangement joins TRBV9 to TRBJ2-1, with D possibly matching TRBD2 (5 bases). The CDR3 is made up of 15 amino acids. Germline V CDR1 and CDR2: SGDLS, YYNGEE. V was clipped by 2 bases and J by 4 bases, with 13 bases between them. The CDR3 protein is CASSVTDSLYNEQFF. CDR3 DNA sequence: TGTGCCAGCAGCGTCACGGACTCACTTTACAATGAGCAGTTCTTC. Full variable domain (remainder filled in from reference TRBV9 and TRBJ2-1): DSGVTQTPKHLITATGQRVTLRCSPRSGDLSVYWYQQSLDQGLQFLIQYYNGEERAKGNILERFSAQQFPDLHSELNLSSLELGDSALYFCASSVTDSLYNEQFFGPGTRLTVL.

The rearrangement uses TRBV5-5 and TRBJ1-5; tentatively, D is TRBD1 (5 bases). V lost 0 bases to trimming and J lost 3 bases, with 10 bases between them. Germline V gene lookup returns CDR1 SGHKS and CDR2 YYEKEE (reference sequence). The CDR3 totals 15 residues. This CDR3 reads CASSLGGGINQPQHF. CDR3 DNA: TGTGCCAGCAGCTTGGGTGGGGGGATCAATCAGCCCCAGCATTTT.

The J gene is TRBJ1-1, the V gene TRBV6-5; D unclear. CDR1 MNHEY and CDR2 SVGAGI come from the germline V gene. The CDR3 covers 14 residues. Trimming shortened V by 5 bases and J by 4 bases, and 14 bases separated the two germline ends. The CDR3 sequence: CASSPPGPSTEAFF. In nucleotides, the CDR3 is TGTGCCAGCAGTCCCCCCGGGCCCTCCACTGAAGCTTTCTTT.

CDR3 nucleotide sequence: TGTGCCGTTGGGCTCCTGAACACTGAAGCTTTCTTT. Encoded protein: CAVGLLNTEAFF. The chain joins TRBV7-8 to TRBJ1-1; D unresolved. The CDR3 runs 12 residues. V lost 11 bases and J 0 bases, leaving 10 bases between the germline ends. The V gene's germline CDR1 is SGHVS and CDR2 FQNEAQ.

The V and J genes are TRBV9 and TRBJ2-3; 11 nucleotides align to TRBD2. Germline V CDR1 and CDR2: SGDLS, YYNGEE. Trimming cost V 3 bases and J 5 bases; bases outside gene matches: 8. CDR3 length: 16 residues. CDR3 sequence reads: CASSDRGTSGGDTQYF. The CDR3 region has the DNA TGTGCCAGCAGCGACAGGGGGACTAGCGGTGGAGATACGCAGTATTTT.

The chain carries TRBV10-2 and TRBJ1-2; D ambiguous. With 8 bases removed from V and 4 bases from J, the gap between germline ends came to 11 bases. There are 12 residues in the CDR3. CDR1 WSHSY and CDR2 SAAADI come from the germline V gene. The DNA for the CDR3 is TGCGCCAGCTCAGCAACACTCTATGGCTACACCTTC. Translation: CASSATLYGYTF.